This T cell receptor (beta chain) was documented in a study of T cell responses to AZD1222 COVID-19 vaccine. The study's findings and limits: Close to half of spike-specific TCRs reportedly recognize unmutated variant regions. Rises in breadth and depth of Spike-specific TCRs came after two AZD1222 doses.

For this clone: Its antigen is as yet unknown.

This CDR3 region has 15 residues. Here immunoSEQ multiplex PCR was the method, and the copy in TCRdb shows in-frame clones only, minus some. Here the sample spans 70,000 to 95,000 clones, about 90% being singletons. The V call is TRBV21-1, the J call TRBJ1-4; the tabulated D call, TRBD1, remains unverified against the DNA. TRBV21-1 is assigned pseudogene status. The sequence derives from an adult in good health. Here the sequenced sample was peripheral blood, taken on day 0 of MenACWY control vaccination. The CDR3 sequence is CASSKDRTLDEKLFF. CDR3 nucleotide sequence: TGTGCCAGCAGCAAAGATAGGACACTCGATGAAAAACTGTTTTTT.